Listed below are T cell receptor beta chains from one sample, sequenced in a study of cytomegalovirus exposure and HLA in healthy donors. Sequencing was performed with immunoSEQ multiplex PCR; in TCRdb, only in-frame clones are kept and a portion is missing. This sample has under 200,000 clones, with approximately 80% found just once. Source material: PBMCs. The receptors here all came from a woman in her twenties or thirties in good health and CMV-seropositive. The CDR3 runs from the conserved cysteine through the conserved F or W. D genes are given only for firm matches. For some rows the clone size is stated as once, few or many, or as a class when expanded; others skip it.

J gene | clone size | V gene | D gene | CDR3 DNA | CDR3 protein
TRBJ1-1 | NA | TRBV30 | NA | TGTGCCTGGAGTGTAGGAGGGATGAACACTGAAGCTTTCTTT | CAWSVGGMNTEAFF
TRBJ2-1 | NA | TRBV27 | NA | TGTGCCAGCAGTTTATCTTTTGGGACATTAGATGAGCAGTTCTTC | CASSLSFGTLDEQFF
TRBJ1-2 | few | TRBV4-1 | TRBD1 | TGCGCCAGCAGCCAAGATCGGAGACAGGGAATCGGCTACACCTTC | CASSQDRRQGIGYTF
TRBJ2-7 | NA | TRBV11-2 | NA | TGTGCCAGCAGCTCTGGGGTTGACTACGGGTCCATTCGTGCGCAGTACTTC | CASSSGVDYGSIRAQYF
TRBJ2-5 | NA | TRBV7-8 | TRBD1 | TGTGCCAGCACCCGAGCGAGACAGGGACAAGAGACCCAGTACTTC | CASTRARQGQETQYF
TRBJ1-2 | NA | TRBV7-3 | TRBD1 | TGTGCCAGCAGCTTCCGGGACAGTACTAACTATGGCTACACCTTC | CASSFRDSTNYGYTF
TRBJ2-7 | NA | TRBV28 | TRBD1 | TGTGCCAGCAGCCTAACAGGGGGTTCCTACGAGCAGTACTTC | CASSLTGGSYEQYF
TRBJ2-1 | NA | TRBV6-5 | NA | TGTGCCAGCAGTTACTCGAATCGGGGGGCCGCCGCCCAGTTCTTC | CASSYSNRGAAAQFF
TRBJ1-5 | NA | TRBV21-1 | NA | TGTGCCAGCGACCACCGGGACAGGGAACAGGGGCCCCAGCATTTT | CASDHRDREQGPQHF
TRBJ2-3 | NA | TRBV6-5 | TRBD2 | TGTGCCAGCAGTGAGCGGGAGATAGATACGCAGTATTTT | CASSEREIDTQYF
TRBJ2-7 | NA | TRBV9 | TRBD1 | TGTGCCAGCAGCGTAGCGGACAGGGCTTACGAGCAGTACTTC | CASSVADRAYEQYF
TRBJ2-7 | NA | TRBV4-1 | TRBD2 | TGCGCCAGCAGCCAACGGGGCGGGGGGGCGGGAGAGCAGTACTTC | CASSQRGGGAGEQYF
TRBJ2-7 | NA | TRBV5-4 | TRBD2 | TGTGCCAGCAGCACGGGAGGGACTAGCGGAATCTACGAGCAGTACTTC | CASSTGGTSGIYEQYF